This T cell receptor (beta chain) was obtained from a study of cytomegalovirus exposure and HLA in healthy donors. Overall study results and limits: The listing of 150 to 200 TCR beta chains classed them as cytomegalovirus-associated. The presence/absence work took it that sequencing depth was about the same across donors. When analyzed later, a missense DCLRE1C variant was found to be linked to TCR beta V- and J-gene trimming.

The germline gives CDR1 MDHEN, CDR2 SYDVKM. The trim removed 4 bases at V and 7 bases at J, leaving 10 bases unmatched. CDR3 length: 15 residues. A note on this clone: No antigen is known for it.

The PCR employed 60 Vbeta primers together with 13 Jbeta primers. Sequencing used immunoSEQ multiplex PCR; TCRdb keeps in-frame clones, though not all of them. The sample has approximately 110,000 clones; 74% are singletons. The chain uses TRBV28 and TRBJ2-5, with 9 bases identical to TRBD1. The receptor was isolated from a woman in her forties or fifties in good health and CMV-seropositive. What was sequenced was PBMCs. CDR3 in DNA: TGTGCCAGCAGTTCGGGACAGGGACTCTCTGGGACCCAGTACTTC. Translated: CASSSGQGLSGTQYF.